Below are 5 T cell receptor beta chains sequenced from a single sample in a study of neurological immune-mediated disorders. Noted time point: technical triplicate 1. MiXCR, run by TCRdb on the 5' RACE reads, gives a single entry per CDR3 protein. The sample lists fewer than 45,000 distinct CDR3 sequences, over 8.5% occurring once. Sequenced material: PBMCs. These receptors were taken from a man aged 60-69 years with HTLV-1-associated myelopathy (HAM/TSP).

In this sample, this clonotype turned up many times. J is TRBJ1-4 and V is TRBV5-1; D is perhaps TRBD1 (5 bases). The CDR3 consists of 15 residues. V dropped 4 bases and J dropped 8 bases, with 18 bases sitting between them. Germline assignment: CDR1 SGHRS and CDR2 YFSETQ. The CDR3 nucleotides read TGCGCCAGCAGCGCGGAGGGGCCACCCGCCGAAAAACTGTTTTTT. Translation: CASSAEGPPAEKLFF. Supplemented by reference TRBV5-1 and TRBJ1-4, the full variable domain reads KAGVTQTPRYLIKTRGQQVTLSCSPISGHRSVSWYQQTPGQGLQFLFEYFSETQRNKGNFPGRFSGRQFSNSRSEMNVSTLELGDSALYLCASSAEGPPAEKLFFGSGTQLSVL.

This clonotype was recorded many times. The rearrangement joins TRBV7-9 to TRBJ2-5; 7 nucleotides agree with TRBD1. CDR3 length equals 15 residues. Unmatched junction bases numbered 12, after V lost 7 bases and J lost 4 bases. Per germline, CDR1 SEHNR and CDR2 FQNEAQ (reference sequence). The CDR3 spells CASIPDREGRETQYF. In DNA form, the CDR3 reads TGTGCCAGCATCCCAGACAGGGAAGGTCGAGAGACCCAGTACTTC.

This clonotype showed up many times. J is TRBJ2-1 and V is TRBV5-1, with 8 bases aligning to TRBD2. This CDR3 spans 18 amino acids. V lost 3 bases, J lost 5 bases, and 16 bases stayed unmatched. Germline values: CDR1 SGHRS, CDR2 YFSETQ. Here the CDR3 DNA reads TGCGCCAGCAGCTGGGCCCTCCAGAGGGGCGGGAGGAACAATGAGCAGTTCTTC. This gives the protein CASSWALQRGGRNNEQFF. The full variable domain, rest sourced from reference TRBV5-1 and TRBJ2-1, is KAGVTQTPRYLIKTRGQQVTLSCSPISGHRSVSWYQQTPGQGLQFLFEYFSETQRNKGNFPGRFSGRQFSNSRSEMNVSTLELGDSALYLCASSWALQRGGRNNEQFFGPGTRLTVL.

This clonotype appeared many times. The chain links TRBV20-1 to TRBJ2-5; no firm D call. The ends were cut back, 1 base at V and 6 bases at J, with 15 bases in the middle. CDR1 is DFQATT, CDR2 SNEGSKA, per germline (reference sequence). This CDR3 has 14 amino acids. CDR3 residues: CSARVPLGLQTQYF. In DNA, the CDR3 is TGCAGTGCTAGAGTACCCCTGGGGTTGCAGACCCAGTACTTC.

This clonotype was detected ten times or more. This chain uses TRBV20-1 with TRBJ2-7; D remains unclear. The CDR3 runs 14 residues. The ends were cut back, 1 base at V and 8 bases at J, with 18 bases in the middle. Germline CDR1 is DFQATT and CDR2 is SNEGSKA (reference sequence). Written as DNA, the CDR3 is TGCAGTGCTAGAGCCGCTGAGGACGGAATCAAGCAGTACTTC. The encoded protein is CSARAAEDGIKQYF.